One and the same sample provided the 22 T cell receptor beta chains below, sequenced in a study of cytomegalovirus exposure and HLA in healthy donors. In the PCR, 60 Vbeta and 13 Jbeta primers were used. The repertoire was sequenced with immunoSEQ multiplex PCR; TCRdb's copy has only in-frame clones and lacks some. The sample lists around 120,000 clones, approximately 80% occurring once. Sample: PBMCs. Every receptor here comes from a female donor in good health and CMV-seropositive.

The table lists this clone with a few counts. The J gene is TRBJ1-2, the V gene TRBV6-6; D uncertain. CDR1 MNHNY and CDR2 SVGAGI come from the germline V gene (reference sequence). Trimming pared 3 bases from V and 3 bases from J, leaving 8 bases between. CDR3 length equals 13 residues. The CDR3 is CASSYLEHYGYTF. CDR3 bases: TGTGCCAGCAGTTATTTAGAGCACTATGGCTACACCTTC.

V gene TRBV20-1 combines with J gene TRBJ1-1; D is uncertain. V was clipped by 5 bases and J by 0 bases, with 4 bases between them. CDR1 is DFQATT and CDR2 is SNEGSKA in the germline V gene (reference sequence). The CDR3 covers 11 residues. CDR3 DNA: TGCAGTGCTCAGATGAACACTGAAGCTTTCTTT. It codes for CSAQMNTEAFF.

This sequence joins TRBV27 and TRBJ2-7, with 7 bases fitting TRBD2. Unmatched junction bases numbered 3, after V lost 4 bases and J lost 3 bases. CDR3 size: 13 residues. CDR1 is MNHEY and CDR2 is SMNVEV in the germline V gene (reference sequence). The CDR3 reads CASSYGEGYEQYF. The DNA of the CDR3 is TGTGCCAGCAGTTATGGGGAGGGCTACGAGCAGTACTTC.

The chain recombines TRBV10-1 with TRBJ2-1, with 9 positions matching TRBD2. From germline, CDR1 is WNHNN and CDR2 SYGVQD (reference sequence). Germline trimming cut 2 bases from V and 4 bases from J; bases unmatched to any gene: 6. This CDR3 region has 16 residues. The CDR3 here is CASSEAGGLGYNEQFF. As DNA, the CDR3 is TGCGCCAGCAGTGAGGCGGGGGGGCTCGGGTACAATGAGCAGTTCTTC.

The J gene is TRBJ1-1, the V gene TRBV29-1, with D tentatively TRBD1 (5 bases). V shed 6 bases and J shed 0 bases, with 14 bases lying between them. Germline V gives CDR1 SQVTM, CDR2 ANQGSEA. This CDR3 is 14 amino acids long. The CDR3 protein is CSVRGAPMNTEAFF. As DNA, the CDR3 is TGCAGCGTCCGCGGGGCCCCGATGAACACTGAAGCTTTCTTT. Supplemented by reference TRBV29-1 and TRBJ1-1, the full variable domain reads SAVISQKPSRDICQRGTSLTIQCQVDSQVTMMFWYRQQPGQSLTLIATANQGSEATYESGFVIDKFPISRPNLTFSTLTVSNMSPEDSSIYLCSVRGAPMNTEAFFGQGTRLTVV.

The chain carries TRBV7-2 and TRBJ2-1; D is unresolved. The CDR3 totals 12 residues. Trimming pared 5 bases from V and 9 bases from J, leaving 11 bases between. CDR1 and CDR2 (germline): SGHTA, FQGNSA. DNA of the CDR3: TGTGCCAGCAGCCCTTCCTCGCGTGAGCAGTTCTTC. Amino acids: CASSPSSREQFF.

The rearrangement joins TRBV27 to TRBJ2-1, with 7 bases aligning to TRBD2. Per the germline V gene, CDR1 is MNHEY and CDR2 is SMNVEV (reference sequence). The length of the CDR3 is 16 residues. With 8 bases clipped from V and 4 bases from J, the junction kept 14 bases outside the gene matches. The CDR3 DNA sequence: TGTGCCAGCCGAGAGGGAGGGGCCGGAAGGTACAATGAGCAGTTCTTC. This gives the protein CASREGGAGRYNEQFF.

The gene calls are TRBV5-3 and TRBJ2-1; a possible D gene is TRBD2 (5 bases). TRBV5-3 is classed as an ORF, of uncertain function. Trimming shortened V by 0 bases and J by 10 bases, and 8 bases separated the two germline ends. The CDR3 has 12 residues. The CDR3 protein is CARSLGPSEQFF. CDR3 sequence (DNA): TGTGCCAGAAGCTTGGGGCCTAGCGAGCAGTTCTTC.

The CDR3 nucleotides are TGTGCTAGTGGTTTGGCAACCGGGACAGCGTTCGCGAACACCGGGGAGCTGTTTTTT. Its translation is CASGLATGTAFANTGELFF. This chain uses TRBV12-5 with TRBJ2-2; 7 nucleotides agree with TRBD1. This CDR3 comprises 19 residues. Trimming removed 1 base from V and 0 bases from J; junction bases left unmatched: 11. The germline V gene has CDR1 LGHNT and CDR2 FRNRAP.

J is TRBJ2-5 and V is TRBV7-6; TRBD2 matches at 9 bases. Germline trimming cut 1 base from V and 1 base from J; bases unmatched to any gene: 4. Per germline, CDR1 SGHVS and CDR2 FNYEAQ. The CDR3 loop spans 16 amino acids. CDR3 sequence: CASSLGASGAQETQYF. The DNA for the CDR3 is TGTGCCAGCAGCTTAGGGGCTAGCGGGGCCCAAGAGACCCAGTACTTC.

This clone was seen a few times. This chain joins TRBV7-9 and TRBJ2-2; possible D gene TRBD1, 6 bases. The germline V gene has CDR1 SEHNR and CDR2 FQNEAQ (reference sequence). V was cut by 6 bases and J by 7 bases, with 9 bases left in between. The CDR3 sequence is 12 residues long. The CDR3, as DNA: TGTGCCAGCAGACGGACAGTCGGGGAGCTGTTTTTT. This gives the protein CASRRTVGELFF.

This clone was counted a few times. V gene TRBV5-1 combines with J gene TRBJ1-6, with a possible D match to TRBD1 (6 bases). V lost 3 bases, J lost 9 bases, and 16 bases lay in between. The CDR3 has 15 residues. In germline, CDR1 is SGHRS, CDR2 YFSETQ. CDR3 sequence (DNA): TGCGCCAGCAGCTGGACAGATGGGTCAAGTTCACCCCTCCACTTT. Translating it yields CASSWTDGSSSPLHF.

The chain couples TRBV5-1 to TRBJ1-1; D call uncertain. Trimming left V 1 base short and J 11 bases short, with 15 bases between. Germline CDR1 and CDR2: SGHRS and YFSETQ. The CDR3 is 13 amino acids. CDR3 nucleotides: TGCGCCAGCAGCTTGATCGGAAGGAGTGCGGCTTTCTTT. Its protein is CASSLIGRSAAFF.

CDR3 loop: CASGGVERNQPQHF. CDR3 nucleotides: TGTGCCAGCGGGGGGGTCGAACGCAATCAGCCCCAGCATTTT. The gene calls are TRBV2 and TRBJ1-5; D perhaps matches TRBD1 (5 bases). The germline CDR1 and CDR2 sequences are SNHLY and FYNNEI. CDR3 length: 14 residues. Trimming took 8 bases from V and 2 from J, leaving 13 bases between them. The full variable domain, completed using reference TRBV2 and TRBJ1-5, is EPEVTQTPSHQVTQMGQEVILRCVPISNHLYFYWYRQILGQKVEFLVSFYNNEISEKSEIFDDQFSVERPDGSNFTLKIRSTKLEDSAMYFCASGGVERNQPQHFGDGTRLSIL.

The V and J genes are TRBV27 and TRBJ1-4; D call uncertain. CDR3 length: 12 amino acids. Trimming removed 8 bases at V and 4 bases at J, with 8 bases between. Germline loops: CDR1 MNHEY, CDR2 SMNVEV (reference sequence). The CDR3 sequence is CASVSRNEKLFF. The CDR3 bases are TGTGCCAGCGTTAGTCGTAATGAAAAACTGTTTTTT. The full variable domain, in which reference TRBV27 and TRBJ1-4 provide the parts outside the CDR3, is EAQVTQNPRYLITVTGKKLTVTCSQNMNHEYMSWYRQDPGLGLRQIYYSMNVEVTDKGDVPEGYKVSRKEKRNFPLILESPSPNQTSLYFCASVSRNEKLFFGSGTQLSVL.

Only one count was recorded for this clone. The chain links TRBV30 to TRBJ1-4; D might be TRBD1 (6 bases). V lost 7 bases and J 2 bases, leaving 11 bases between the germline ends. The CDR3 contains 13 residues. Germline assignment: CDR1 GTSNPN and CDR2 SVGIG (reference sequence). CDR3 protein: CASRGLTNEKLFF. For the CDR3, the DNA is TGTGCCTCGCGGGGGCTTACTAATGAAAAACTGTTTTTT.

V gene TRBV19 combines with J gene TRBJ1-1, with 8 bases matching TRBD1. V lost 2 bases, J lost 10 bases, and 9 bases stayed unmatched. The germline V gene has CDR1 LNHDA and CDR2 SQIVND (reference sequence). The CDR3 is 14 residues long. DNA for the CDR3: TGTGCCAGTAGTATACAGGGGGCGTTGGCGGGAGCTTTCTTT. It is translated as CASSIQGALAGAFF.

The gene calls are TRBV27 and TRBJ1-6; TRBD1 agrees at 7 bases. The trim removed 3 bases at V and 8 bases at J, leaving 4 bases unmatched. The germline V gene has CDR1 MNHEY and CDR2 SMNVEV (reference sequence). The length of the CDR3 is 14 residues. The CDR3 bases are TGTGCCAGCAGTTTGGACAGGTCATATTCACCCCTCCACTTT. Its translation is CASSLDRSYSPLHF.

This chain connects TRBV10-3 to TRBJ2-7, with 11 nucleotides matching TRBD2. The germline V gene encodes CDR1 ENHRY and CDR2 SYGVKD. The junction had 3 bases not matched to a gene; V was cut back by 11 bases and J by 0 bases. CDR3 length: 13 amino acids. The CDR3 spells CASSGGFSYEQYF. CDR3 DNA: TGTGCCTCTAGCGGGGGGTTCTCCTACGAGCAGTACTTC.

The chain combines TRBV5-4 with TRBJ2-7; D unclear. The ends were cut back, 0 bases at V and 1 base at J, with 8 bases in the middle. The CDR3 extends over 14 amino acids. Germline V gives CDR1 SGHNT, CDR2 YYREEE (reference sequence). The CDR3 DNA sequence: TGTGCCAGCAGCTTGGACCCCAGGTCCTACGAGCAGTACTTC. Translating gives CASSLDPRSYEQYF.

This clone was recorded once. The chain recombines TRBV20-1 with TRBJ1-3, with D unresolved. Germline CDR1 reads DFQATT; CDR2 reads SNEGSKA (reference sequence). V lost 5 bases to trimming and J lost 4 bases, with 6 bases between them. The CDR3 consists of 11 residues. CDR3 loop: CSASTGNTIYF. In nucleotides, the CDR3 is TGCAGTGCTTCGACAGGAAACACCATATATTTT.

The chain uses TRBV7-9 and TRBJ2-3; TRBD1 aligns across 11 bases. Losses at the gene ends were 5 bases for V and 3 bases for J; bases not matched to a gene: 7. CDR1 and CDR2 (germline): SEHNR, FQNEAQ (reference sequence). The CDR3 runs 16 residues. The CDR3 here is CASSPGQGATTDTQYF. CDR3 coding DNA: TGTGCCAGCAGCCCCGGACAGGGGGCGACGACAGATACGCAGTATTTT.